A selection of T cell receptor beta chains follows, all from one sample in a study of response to subunit inactivated influenza vaccine. One entry per CDR3 protein, called by TCRdb with MiXCR from the RT-PCR reads. The data contain 500,000 to 600,000 distinct CDR3 sequences, about an eighth of them singletons. Material: PBMCs from blood, obtained on the day of vaccination. These receptors were obtained from a man in his fifties or sixties who received an inactivated influenza vaccine. Both conserved end residues are part of each CDR3. A D gene is named only where the DNA matches it firmly. A row's size may be missing; if present it is once, few, many or a size class.

V	J	size	D	DNA	CDR3
TRBV27	TRBJ2-7	.	.	TGTGCCAGCAGTCCCGATCCCTCTAGGACCTACGAGCAGTACTTC	CASSPDPSRTYEQYF
TRBV7-6	TRBJ1-6	many	.	TGTGCCAGCAGCTTAAGGCCGGGAGGTAATTCACCCCTCCACTTT	CASSLRPGGNSPLHF
TRBV12-3/TRBV12-4	TRBJ2-1	.	.	TGTGCCAGCACGGTTAGCCTCCAAGAGACCCAGTTCTTC	CASTVSLQETQFF
TRBV12-3/TRBV12-4	TRBJ2-1	.	TRBD2	TGTGCCAGCAGTCCGCCGGGACTAGCGGGACCTAGCTACAATGAGCAGTTCTTC	CASSPPGLAGPSYNEQFF
TRBV6-5	TRBJ2-5	.	.	TGTGCCAGCAGTTACTCGAACCCCGGAGAGACCCAGTACTTC	CASSYSNPGETQYF
TRBV4-3	TRBJ2-7	.	TRBD2	TGCGCCAGCAGCCTAGGGACTAGCGGGAGCTCCTACGAGCAGTACTTC	CASSLGTSGSSYEQYF
TRBV20-1	TRBJ1-4	many	TRBD1	TGCAGTGCTCAACAGGGGGCCTCTGAAAAACTGTTTTTT	CSAQQGASEKLFF
TRBV18	TRBJ2-3	few	TRBD1	TGTGCCAGCTCAATCGGGACAGGGTACTCAGATACGCAGTATTTT	CASSIGTGYSDTQYF
TRBV4-2	TRBJ1-4	few	.	TGTGCCAGCAGTCGGGGGGGAAATGAAAAACTGTTTTTT	CASSRGGNEKLFF
TRBV7-2	TRBJ1-1	few	.	TGTGCCAGCAGCTTATCGCGGGCGAACACTGAAGCTTTCTTT	CASSLSRANTEAFF
TRBV5-1	TRBJ1-5	many	.	TGCGCCAGCAGCTTGGACGTCGGTCAGCCCCAGCATTTT	CASSLDVGQPQHF
TRBV6-5	TRBJ2-1	.	TRBD1	TGTGCCAGCAGTTACCGCCAACAGGGGTACAATGAGCAGTTCTTC	CASSYRQQGYNEQFF
TRBV20-1	TRBJ2-1	few	.	TGCAGTGCTAGTCGGGGGCCGACCACCTACAATGAGCAGTTCTTC	CSASRGPTTYNEQFF
TRBV5-6	TRBJ2-5	few	.	TGTGCCAGCAGCCTCTTAGTAGGTGTGGAGACCCAGTACTTC	CASSLLVGVETQYF
TRBV4-2	TRBJ1-2	few	.	TGTGCCAGCAGCCAACGTTACCCCGCGGGTGACTATGGCTACACCTTC	CASSQRYPAGDYGYTF
TRBV5-4	TRBJ2-1	few	.	TGTGCCAGCAGCCCCGGTTACAGGGATTCCTTTAATGAGCAGTTCTTC	CASSPGYRDSFNEQFF
TRBV29-1	TRBJ2-2	few	.	TGCAGCGTAGCCAGAGACACCGGGGAGCTGTTTTTT	CSVARDTGELFF
TRBV7-2	TRBJ2-3	.	TRBD2	TGTGCCAGCAGCTTCCGCGCGGGAGGGCGCGATACGCAGTATTTT	CASSFRAGGRDTQYF
TRBV6-5	TRBJ2-7	many	TRBD2	TGTGCCAGCAGTTATAGCGGGAGATCGTACGAGCAGTACTTC	CASSYSGRSYEQYF
TRBV5-5	TRBJ2-1	.	.	TGTGCCAGCAGCACCCGGACCGGAGACTACAATGAGCAGTTCTTC	CASSTRTGDYNEQFF